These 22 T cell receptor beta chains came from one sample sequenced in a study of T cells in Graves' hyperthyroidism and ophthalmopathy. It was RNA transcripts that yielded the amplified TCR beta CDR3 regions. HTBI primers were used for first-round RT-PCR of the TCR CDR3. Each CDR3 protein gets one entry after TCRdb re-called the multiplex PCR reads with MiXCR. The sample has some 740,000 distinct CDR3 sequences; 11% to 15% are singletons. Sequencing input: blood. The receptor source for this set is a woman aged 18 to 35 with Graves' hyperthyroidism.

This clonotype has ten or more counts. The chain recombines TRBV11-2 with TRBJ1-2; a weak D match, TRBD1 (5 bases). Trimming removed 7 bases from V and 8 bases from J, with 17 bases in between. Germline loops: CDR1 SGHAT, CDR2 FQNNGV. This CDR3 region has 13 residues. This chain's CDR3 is CASTPNAQGGYTF. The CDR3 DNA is TGTGCCAGCACCCCAAACGCGCAGGGAGGCTACACCTTC.

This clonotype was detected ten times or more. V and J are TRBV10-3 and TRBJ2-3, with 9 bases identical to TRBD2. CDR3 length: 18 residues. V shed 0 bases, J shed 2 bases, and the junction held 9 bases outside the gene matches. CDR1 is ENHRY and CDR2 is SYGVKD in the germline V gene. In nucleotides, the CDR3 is TGTGCCATCAGTGAGTCGTGGCAGGCTAGCGGGATCACAGATACGCAGTATTTT. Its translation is CAISESWQASGITDTQYF.

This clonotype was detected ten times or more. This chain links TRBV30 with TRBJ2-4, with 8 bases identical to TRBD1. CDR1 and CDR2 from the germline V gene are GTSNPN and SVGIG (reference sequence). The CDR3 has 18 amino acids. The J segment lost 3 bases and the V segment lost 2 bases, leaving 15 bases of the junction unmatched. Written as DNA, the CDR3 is TGTGCCTGGAGTTACCCCCAGACAGGGGCGTATGGCAAAAACATTCAGTACTTC. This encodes CAWSYPQTGAYGKNIQYF.

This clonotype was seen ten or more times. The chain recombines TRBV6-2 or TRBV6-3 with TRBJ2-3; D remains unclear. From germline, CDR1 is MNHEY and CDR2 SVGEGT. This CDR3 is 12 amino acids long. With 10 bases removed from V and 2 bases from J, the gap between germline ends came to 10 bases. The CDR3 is CATRRYTDTQYF. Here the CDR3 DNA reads TGTGCCACACGGCGTTACACAGATACGCAGTATTTT.

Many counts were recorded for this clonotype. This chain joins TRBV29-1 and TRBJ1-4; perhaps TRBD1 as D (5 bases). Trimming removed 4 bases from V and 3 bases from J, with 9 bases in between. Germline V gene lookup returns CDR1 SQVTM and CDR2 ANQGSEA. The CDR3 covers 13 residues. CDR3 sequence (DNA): TGCAGCGTTGTGCGAGGGGCTAATGAAAAACTGTTTTTT. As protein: CSVVRGANEKLFF.

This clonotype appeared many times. The CDR3 DNA follows: TGTGCCAGCTCACCACCAGTGACACCTAACTATGGCTACACCTTC. Residues: CASSPPVTPNYGYTF. The gene calls are TRBV18 and TRBJ1-2; no clear D gene. Germline assignment: CDR1 KGHSH and CDR2 LQKENI. V dropped 0 bases and J dropped 0 bases, with 8 bases sitting between them. The CDR3 is 15 amino acids.

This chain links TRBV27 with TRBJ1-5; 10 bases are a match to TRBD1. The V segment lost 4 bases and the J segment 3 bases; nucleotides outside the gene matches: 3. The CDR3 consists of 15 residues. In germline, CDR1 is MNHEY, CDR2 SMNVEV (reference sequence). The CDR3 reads CASSSGQGVNQPQHF. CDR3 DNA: TGTGCCAGCAGTTCCGGACAGGGGGTCAATCAGCCCCAGCATTTT.

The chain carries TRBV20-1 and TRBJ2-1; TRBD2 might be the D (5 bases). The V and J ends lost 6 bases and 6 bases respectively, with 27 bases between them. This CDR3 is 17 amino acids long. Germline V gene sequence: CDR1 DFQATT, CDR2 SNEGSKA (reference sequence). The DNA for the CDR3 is TGCAGTGCCCACCCGGCCTTAGCGAGAAGATCTTCCAATGAGCAGTTCTTC. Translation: CSAHPALARRSSNEQFF.

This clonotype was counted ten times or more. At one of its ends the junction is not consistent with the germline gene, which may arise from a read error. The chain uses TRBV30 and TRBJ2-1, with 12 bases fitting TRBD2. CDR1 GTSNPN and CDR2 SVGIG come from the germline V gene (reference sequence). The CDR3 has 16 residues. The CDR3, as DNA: TGTGCCGGGAGCCCATGGACTAGCGGGATCGGGAATGAGCAGTTCTTC. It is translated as CAGSPWTSGIGNEQFF.

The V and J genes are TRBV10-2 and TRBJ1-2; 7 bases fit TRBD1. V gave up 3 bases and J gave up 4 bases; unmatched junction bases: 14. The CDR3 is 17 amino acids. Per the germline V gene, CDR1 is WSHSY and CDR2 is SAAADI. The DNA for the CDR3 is TGCGCCAGCAGTGATGGGAGGGGGCACCGGGATGGCTATGGCTACACCTTC. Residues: CASSDGRGHRDGYGYTF.

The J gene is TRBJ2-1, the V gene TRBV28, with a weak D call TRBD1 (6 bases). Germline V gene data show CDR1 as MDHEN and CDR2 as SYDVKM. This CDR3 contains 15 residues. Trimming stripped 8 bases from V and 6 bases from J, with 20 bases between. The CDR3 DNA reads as TGTGCCAGCGGAATACAGGGCTCCCTTCTCAATGAGCAGTTCTTC. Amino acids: CASGIQGSLLNEQFF. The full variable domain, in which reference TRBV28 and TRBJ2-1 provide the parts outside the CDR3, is DVKVTQSSRYLVKRTGEKVFLECVQDMDHENMFWYRQDPGLGLRLIYFSYDVKMKEKGDIPEGYSVSREKKERFSLILESASTNQTSMYLCASGIQGSLLNEQFFGPGTRLTVL.

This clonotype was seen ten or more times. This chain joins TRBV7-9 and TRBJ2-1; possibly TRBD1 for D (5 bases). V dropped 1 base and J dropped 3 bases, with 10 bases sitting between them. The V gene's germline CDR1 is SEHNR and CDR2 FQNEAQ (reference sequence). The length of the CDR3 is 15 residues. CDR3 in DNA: TGTGCCAGCAGCTTAGAGCAGGGATTCTACAATGAGCAGTTCTTC. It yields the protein CASSLEQGFYNEQFF.

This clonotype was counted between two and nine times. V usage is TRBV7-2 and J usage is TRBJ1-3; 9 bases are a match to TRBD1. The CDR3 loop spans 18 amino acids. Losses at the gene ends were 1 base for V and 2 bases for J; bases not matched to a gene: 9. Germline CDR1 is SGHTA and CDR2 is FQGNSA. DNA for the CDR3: TGTGCCAGCAGCTTAGGTCAAGCCGGGACAGGGCCTGGAAACACCATATATTTT. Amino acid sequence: CASSLGQAGTGPGNTIYF.

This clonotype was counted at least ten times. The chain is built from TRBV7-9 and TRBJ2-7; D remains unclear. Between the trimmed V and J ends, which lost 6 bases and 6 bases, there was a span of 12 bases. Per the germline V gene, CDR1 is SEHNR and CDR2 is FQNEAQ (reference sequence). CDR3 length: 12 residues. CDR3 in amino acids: CASRLIQGEQYF. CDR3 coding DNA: TGTGCCAGCAGGTTAATTCAAGGCGAGCAGTACTTC. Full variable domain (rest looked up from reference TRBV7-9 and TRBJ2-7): DTGVSQNPRHKITKRGQNVTFRCDPISEHNRLYWYRQTLGQGPEFLTYFQNEAQLEKSRLLSDRFSAERPKGSFSTLEIQRTEQGDSAMYLCASRLIQGEQYFGPGTRLTVT.

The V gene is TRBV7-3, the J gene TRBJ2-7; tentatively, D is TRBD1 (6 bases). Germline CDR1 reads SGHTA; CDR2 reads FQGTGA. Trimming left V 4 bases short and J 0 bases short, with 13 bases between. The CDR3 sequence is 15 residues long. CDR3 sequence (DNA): TGTGCCAGCAGCTCCCAAGGGGGAACCTCCTACGAGCAGTACTTC. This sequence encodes CASSSQGGTSYEQYF.

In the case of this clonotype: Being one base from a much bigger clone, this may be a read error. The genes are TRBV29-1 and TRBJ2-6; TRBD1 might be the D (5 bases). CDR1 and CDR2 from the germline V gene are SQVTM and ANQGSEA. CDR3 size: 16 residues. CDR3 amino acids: CSGPSQPGPGADVLTF. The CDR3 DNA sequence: TGCAGCGGGCCTAGTCAACCTGGCCCTGGGGCCGACGTCCTGACTTTC.

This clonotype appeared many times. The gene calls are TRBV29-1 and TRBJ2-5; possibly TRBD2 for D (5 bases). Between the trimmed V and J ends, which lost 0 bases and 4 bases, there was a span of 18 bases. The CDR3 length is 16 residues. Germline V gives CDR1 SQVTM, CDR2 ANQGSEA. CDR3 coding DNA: TGCAGCGTTGAAGATCTTCGCGCCCCGGAGGTAGAGACCCAGTACTTC. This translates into CSVEDLRAPEVETQYF.

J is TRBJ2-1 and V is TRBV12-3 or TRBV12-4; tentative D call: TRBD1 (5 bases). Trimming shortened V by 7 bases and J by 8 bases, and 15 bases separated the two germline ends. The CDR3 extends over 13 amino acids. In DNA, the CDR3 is TGTGCCAGCAACAAGGGTACAGGTGATGAGCAGTTCTTC. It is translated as CASNKGTGDEQFF.

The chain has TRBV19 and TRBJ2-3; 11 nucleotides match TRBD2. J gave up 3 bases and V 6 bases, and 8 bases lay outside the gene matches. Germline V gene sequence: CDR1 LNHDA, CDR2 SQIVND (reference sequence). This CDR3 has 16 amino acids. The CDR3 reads CASSLAGGSGTDTQYF. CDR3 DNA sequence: TGTGCCAGTAGCCTAGCGGGAGGTTCAGGGACAGATACGCAGTATTTT.

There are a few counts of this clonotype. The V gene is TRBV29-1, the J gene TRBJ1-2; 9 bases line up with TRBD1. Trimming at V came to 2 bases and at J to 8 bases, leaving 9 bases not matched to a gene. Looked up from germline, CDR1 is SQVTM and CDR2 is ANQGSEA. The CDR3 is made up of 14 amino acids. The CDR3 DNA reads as TGCAGCGTTGAAAGGGAACAGGGGGCCGGGGGCTACACCTTC. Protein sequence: CSVEREQGAGGYTF.

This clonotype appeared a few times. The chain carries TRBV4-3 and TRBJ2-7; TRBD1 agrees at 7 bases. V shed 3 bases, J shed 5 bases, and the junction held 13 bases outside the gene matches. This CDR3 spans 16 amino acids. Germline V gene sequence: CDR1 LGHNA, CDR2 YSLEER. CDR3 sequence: CASSHRGTDMVDEQYF. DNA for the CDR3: TGCGCCAGCAGCCATCGAGGGACAGACATGGTTGACGAGCAGTACTTC.

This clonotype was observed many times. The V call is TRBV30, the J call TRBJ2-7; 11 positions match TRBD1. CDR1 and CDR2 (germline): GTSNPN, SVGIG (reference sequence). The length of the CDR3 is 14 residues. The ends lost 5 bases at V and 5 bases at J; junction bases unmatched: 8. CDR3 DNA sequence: TGTGCCTGGGACCTGGGACAGGGGGTCCACGAGCAGTACTTC. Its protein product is CAWDLGQGVHEQYF.